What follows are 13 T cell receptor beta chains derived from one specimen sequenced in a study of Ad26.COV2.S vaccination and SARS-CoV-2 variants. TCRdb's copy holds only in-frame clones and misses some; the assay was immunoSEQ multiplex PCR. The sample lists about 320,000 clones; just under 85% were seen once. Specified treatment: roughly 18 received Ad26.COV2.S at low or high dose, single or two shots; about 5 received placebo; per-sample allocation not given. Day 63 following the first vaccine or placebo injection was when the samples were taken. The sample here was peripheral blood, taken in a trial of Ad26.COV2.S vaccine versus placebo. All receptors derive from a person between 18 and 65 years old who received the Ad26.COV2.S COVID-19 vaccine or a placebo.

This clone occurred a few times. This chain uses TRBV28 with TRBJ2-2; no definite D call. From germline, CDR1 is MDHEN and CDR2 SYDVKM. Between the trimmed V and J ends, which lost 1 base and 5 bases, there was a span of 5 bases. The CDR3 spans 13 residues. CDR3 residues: CASSLSVTGELFF. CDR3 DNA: TGTGCCAGCAGTTTATCCGTAACCGGGGAGCTGTTTTTT.

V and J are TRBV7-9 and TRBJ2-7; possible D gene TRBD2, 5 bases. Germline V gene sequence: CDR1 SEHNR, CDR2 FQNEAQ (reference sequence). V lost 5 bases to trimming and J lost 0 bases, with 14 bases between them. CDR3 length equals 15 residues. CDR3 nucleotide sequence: TGTGCCAGCAGCGGACGAGCGGACGGCTCCTACGAGCAGTACTTC. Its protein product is CASSGRADGSYEQYF.

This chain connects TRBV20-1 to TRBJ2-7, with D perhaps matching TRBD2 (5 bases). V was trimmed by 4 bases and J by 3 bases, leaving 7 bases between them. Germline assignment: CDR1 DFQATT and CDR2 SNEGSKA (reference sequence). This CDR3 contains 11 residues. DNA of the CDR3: TGCAGTGCTAAGGGAGACTACGAGCAGTACTTC. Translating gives CSAKGDYEQYF.

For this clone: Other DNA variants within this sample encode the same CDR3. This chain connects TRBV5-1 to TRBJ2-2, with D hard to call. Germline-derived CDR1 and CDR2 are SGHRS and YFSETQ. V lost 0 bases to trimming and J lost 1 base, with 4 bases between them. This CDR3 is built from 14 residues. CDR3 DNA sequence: TGCGCCAGCAGCTTGGCGCAGAACACCGGGGAGCTGTTTTTT. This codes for CASSLAQNTGELFF.

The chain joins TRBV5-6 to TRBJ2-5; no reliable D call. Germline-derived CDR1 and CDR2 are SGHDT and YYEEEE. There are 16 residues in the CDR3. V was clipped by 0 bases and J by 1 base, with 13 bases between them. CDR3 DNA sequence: TGTGCCAGCAGCTTGGGAACCGGAACAGCCCAAGAGACCCAGTACTTC. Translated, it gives CASSLGTGTAQETQYF.

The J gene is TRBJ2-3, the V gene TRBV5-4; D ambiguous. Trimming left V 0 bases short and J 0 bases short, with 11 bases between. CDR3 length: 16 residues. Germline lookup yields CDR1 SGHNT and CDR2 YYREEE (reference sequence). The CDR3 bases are TGTGCCAGCAGCTTGGGAGCTAACCCTAGCACAGATACGCAGTATTTT. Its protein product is CASSLGANPSTDTQYF.

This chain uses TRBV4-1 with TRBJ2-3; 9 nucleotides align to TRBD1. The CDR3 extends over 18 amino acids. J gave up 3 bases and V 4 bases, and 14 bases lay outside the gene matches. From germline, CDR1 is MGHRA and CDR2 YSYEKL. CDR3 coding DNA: TGCGCCAGCAGCCCGTCCCGGGACAGGGCCGAAGGTACAGATACGCAGTATTTT. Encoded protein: CASSPSRDRAEGTDTQYF.

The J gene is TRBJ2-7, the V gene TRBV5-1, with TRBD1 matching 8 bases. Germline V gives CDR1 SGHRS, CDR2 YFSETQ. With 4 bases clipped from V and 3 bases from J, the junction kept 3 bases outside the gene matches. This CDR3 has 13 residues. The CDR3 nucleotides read TGCGCCAGCAGCCGAGGACAGGGCTACGAGCAGTACTTC. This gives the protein CASSRGQGYEQYF.

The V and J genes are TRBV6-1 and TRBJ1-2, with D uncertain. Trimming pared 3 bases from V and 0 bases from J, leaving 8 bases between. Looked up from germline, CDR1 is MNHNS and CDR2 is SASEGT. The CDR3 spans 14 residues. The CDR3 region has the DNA TGTGCCAGCAGTGACCACCAGGCTAACTATGGCTACACCTTC. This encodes CASSDHQANYGYTF.

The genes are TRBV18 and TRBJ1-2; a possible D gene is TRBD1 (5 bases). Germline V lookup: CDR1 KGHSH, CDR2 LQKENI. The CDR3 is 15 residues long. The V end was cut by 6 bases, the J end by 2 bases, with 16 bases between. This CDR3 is CASSPSRDGNYGYTF. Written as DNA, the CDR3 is TGTGCCAGCTCCCCGTCCCGGGACGGGAACTATGGCTACACCTTC. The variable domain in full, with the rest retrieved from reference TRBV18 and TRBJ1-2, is NAGVMQNPRHLVRRRGQEARLRCSPMKGHSHVYWYRQLPEEGLKFMVYLQKENIIDESGMPKERFSAEFPKEGPSILRIQQVVRGDSAAYFCASSPSRDGNYGYTFGSGTRLTVV.

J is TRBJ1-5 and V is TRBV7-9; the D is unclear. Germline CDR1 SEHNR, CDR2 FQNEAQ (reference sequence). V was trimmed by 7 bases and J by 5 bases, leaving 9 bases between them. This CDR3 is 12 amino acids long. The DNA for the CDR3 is TGTGCCAGCACCTACGGAGATCAGCCCCAGCATTTT. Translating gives CASTYGDQPQHF. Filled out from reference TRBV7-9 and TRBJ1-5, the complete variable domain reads DTGVSQNPRHKITKRGQNVTFRCDPISEHNRLYWYRQTLGQGPEFLTYFQNEAQLEKSRLLSDRFSAERPKGSFSTLEIQRTEQGDSAMYLCASTYGDQPQHFGDGTRLSIL.

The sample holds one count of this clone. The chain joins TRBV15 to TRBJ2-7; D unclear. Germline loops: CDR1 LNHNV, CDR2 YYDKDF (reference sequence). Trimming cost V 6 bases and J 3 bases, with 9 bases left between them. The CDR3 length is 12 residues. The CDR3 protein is CATSTQYYEQYF. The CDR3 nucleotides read TGTGCCACCAGTACGCAGTACTACGAGCAGTACTTC.

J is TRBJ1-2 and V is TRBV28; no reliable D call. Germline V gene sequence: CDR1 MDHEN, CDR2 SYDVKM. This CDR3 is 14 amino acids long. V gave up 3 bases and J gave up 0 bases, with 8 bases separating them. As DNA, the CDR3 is TGTGCCAGCAGTTTGCTGGGTTCTAACTATGGCTACACCTTC. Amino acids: CASSLLGSNYGYTF.